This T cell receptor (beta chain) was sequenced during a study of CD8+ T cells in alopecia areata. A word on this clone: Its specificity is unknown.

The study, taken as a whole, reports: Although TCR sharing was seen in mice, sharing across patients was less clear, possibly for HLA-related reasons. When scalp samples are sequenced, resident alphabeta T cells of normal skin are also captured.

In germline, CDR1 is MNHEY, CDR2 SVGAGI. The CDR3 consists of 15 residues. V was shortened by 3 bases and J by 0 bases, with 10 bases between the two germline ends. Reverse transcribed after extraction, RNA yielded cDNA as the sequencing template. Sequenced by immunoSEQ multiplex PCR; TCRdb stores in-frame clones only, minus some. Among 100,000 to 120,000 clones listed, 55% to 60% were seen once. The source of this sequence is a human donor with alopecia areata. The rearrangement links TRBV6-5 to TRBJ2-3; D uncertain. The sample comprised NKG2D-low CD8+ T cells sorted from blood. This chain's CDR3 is CASSYGETSTDTQYF. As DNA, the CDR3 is TGTGCCAGCAGTTATGGAGAAACTAGCACAGATACGCAGTATTTT.